The 27 T cell receptor beta chains listed next were all sequenced from one sample in a study of blood T cell repertoires in COVID-19. Profiling relied on immunoSEQ multiplex PCR, and the TCRdb table lists in-frame clones only, not all of them. The sample consists of around 360,000 clones, around 87% of them appearing once. Sequencing was performed on peripheral blood. Source of these receptors: a woman between 25 and 40 years old with COVID-19, enrolled during active disease.

This clone occurred a few times. The chain uses TRBV6-5 and TRBJ2-7; 8 nucleotides align to TRBD2. The CDR3 is 13 residues long. Germline V CDR1 and CDR2: MNHEY, SVGAGI. With V trimmed by 7 bases and J by 3 bases, 5 bases remained unmatched. The CDR3 nucleotides read TGTGCCAGCAATGCCGGGACTAGCTACGAGCAGTACTTC. Its protein product is CASNAGTSYEQYF.

This chain joins TRBV5-1 and TRBJ2-3, with 9 bases identical to TRBD1. V shed 4 bases and J 3 bases; nucleotides not matched to a gene: 9. The CDR3 length is 16 residues. CDR1 is SGHRS and CDR2 is YFSETQ in the germline V gene. Here the CDR3 DNA reads TGCGCCAGCAGCCAGGGACAGGGTGTAATAACAGATACGCAGTATTTT. This translates into CASSQGQGVITDTQYF.

The gene calls are TRBV9 and TRBJ2-2; D is undetermined. The germline V gene encodes CDR1 SGDLS and CDR2 YYNGEE. V lost 0 bases, J lost 4 bases, and 4 bases lay in between. The CDR3 spans 13 residues. The CDR3 loop reads CASSVEATGELFF. CDR3 nucleotide sequence: TGTGCCAGCAGCGTAGAAGCCACCGGGGAGCTGTTTTTT.

The rearrangement uses TRBV10-1 and TRBJ1-1; D gene uncertain. The V gene lost 3 bases and the J gene lost 2 bases, with 13 bases spanning the gap. The CDR3 extends over 15 amino acids. Looked up from germline, CDR1 is WNHNN and CDR2 is SYGVQD (reference sequence). CDR3 DNA sequence: TGCGCCAGCAGTGAAGGCGTAGGGAGTAACACTGAAGCTTTCTTT. Translation gives CASSEGVGSNTEAFF.

This clone came up once. The CDR3 DNA sequence: TGTGCCAGCAGCGTAGCCCCAGGGGGGACCACTGAAGCTTTCTTT. It codes for CASSVAPGGTTEAFF. The chain is built from TRBV9 and TRBJ1-1; TRBD1 agrees at 7 bases. Unmatched junction bases numbered 6, after V lost 0 bases and J lost 4 bases. Germline assignment: CDR1 SGDLS and CDR2 YYNGEE. This CDR3 has 15 amino acids. The complete variable domain, with remaining parts taken from reference TRBV9 and TRBJ1-1, reads DSGVTQTPKHLITATGQRVTLRCSPRSGDLSVYWYQQSLDQGLQFLIQYYNGEERAKGNILERFSAQQFPDLHSELNLSSLELGDSALYFCASSVAPGGTTEAFFGQGTRLTVV.

With respect to this clone: Other DNA variants within this sample encode the same CDR3. This chain links TRBV18 with TRBJ2-7; D call uncertain. V gave up 6 bases and J gave up 3 bases, with 9 bases separating them. The CDR3 is 12 residues long. Germline CDR1 is KGHSH and CDR2 is LQKENI. CDR3: CASSPTNYEQYF. In nucleotides, the CDR3 is TGTGCCAGCTCCCCTACTAACTACGAGCAGTACTTC.

The V and J genes are TRBV9 and TRBJ2-7, with D maybe TRBD1 (5 bases). Germline V gene lookup returns CDR1 SGDLS and CDR2 YYNGEE. The CDR3 loop spans 15 amino acids. Deletions cut 0 bases from V and 2 bases from J, with 12 bases between. The CDR3 loop reads CASSVAPGITYEQYF. CDR3 coding DNA: TGTGCCAGCAGCGTAGCCCCAGGGATAACCTACGAGCAGTACTTC. The variable domain in full, completed from reference TRBV9 and TRBJ2-7, reads DSGVTQTPKHLITATGQRVTLRCSPRSGDLSVYWYQQSLDQGLQFLIQYYNGEERAKGNILERFSAQQFPDLHSELNLSSLELGDSALYFCASSVAPGITYEQYFGPGTRLTVT.

To note about this clone: Other DNA sequences within the sample encode an identical CDR3. This chain links TRBV27 with TRBJ2-1, with TRBD2 identical over 10 bases. Germline trimming cut 5 bases from V and 5 bases from J; bases unmatched to any gene: 6. This CDR3 contains 15 residues. CDR1 is MNHEY and CDR2 is SMNVEV in the germline V gene (reference sequence). CDR3 nucleotides: TGTGCCAGCAGTCTCGGTACTAGCGGGAACAATGAGCAGTTCTTC. Its translation: CASSLGTSGNNEQFF.

V is TRBV6-5 and J is TRBJ2-1; TRBD2 matches 8 bases. This CDR3 has 15 amino acids. Looked up from germline, CDR1 is MNHEY and CDR2 is SVGAGI. V was clipped by 6 bases and J by 2 bases; unmatched bases: 6. As DNA, the CDR3 is TGTGCCAGCAGCCGGGGGGGAAATACCTACAATGAGCAGTTCTTC. Its translation: CASSRGGNTYNEQFF.

The chain carries TRBV5-4 and TRBJ1-3, with TRBD1 matching over 9 bases. V lost 5 bases, J lost 2 bases, and 5 bases stayed unmatched. The CDR3 is made up of 15 amino acids. CDR1 is SGHNT and CDR2 is YYREEE in the germline V gene (reference sequence). In DNA, the CDR3 is TGTGCCAGCAGGTCACAGGGGGCAGCTGGAAACACCATATATTTT. Translation gives CASRSQGAAGNTIYF.

Concerning this clone: Other DNA sequences in the same sample also yield this CDR3. In nucleotides, the CDR3 is TGTGCCAGCAGCTCTAGCTCCTACGAGCAGTACTTC. This codes for CASSSSSYEQYF. This rearrangement joins TRBV3-1 (or the pseudogene TRBV3-2) to TRBJ2-7; D is ambiguous. Trimming took 5 bases from V and 0 from J, leaving 5 bases between them. Germline CDR1 and CDR2: LGHDT and YNNKEL (reference sequence). This CDR3 has 12 amino acids.

The chain has TRBV6-2 or TRBV6-3 and TRBJ2-7; TRBD2 agrees at 12 bases. V shed 6 bases and J 7 bases; nucleotides not matched to a gene: 16. The CDR3 has 17 residues. Germline V gene sequence: CDR1 MNHEY, CDR2 SVGEGT. The CDR3 DNA reads TGTGCCAGCAGCTCGCGACTAGCGGGAGTAAAGGCGGAAGAGCAGTACTTC. Translating it yields CASSSRLAGVKAEEQYF.

A remark on this clone: Germline is not matched at one junction end, which may reflect a read error. CDR3 region: CASSLDRMNTEAFF. The CDR3 DNA reads TGTGCCAGTAGTTTAGACAGGATGAACACTGAAGCTTTCTTT. This chain links TRBV19 with TRBJ1-1; possibly TRBD1 for D (6 bases). Germline V lookup: CDR1 LNHDA, CDR2 SQIVND (reference sequence). This CDR3 spans 14 amino acids.

The chain couples TRBV28 to TRBJ2-7; D is uncertain. The CDR3 is 13 residues long. Deletions cut 3 bases from V and 4 bases from J, with 10 bases between. Per germline, CDR1 MDHEN and CDR2 SYDVKM. The CDR3 spells CASSFNYGYEQYF. CDR3 nucleotides: TGTGCCAGCAGTTTTAATTACGGTTACGAGCAGTACTTC.

This clone was observed once. The genes are TRBV6-5 and TRBJ2-5; D unclear. The CDR3 length is 12 residues. The germline V gene has CDR1 MNHEY and CDR2 SVGAGI. The germline V and J ends were trimmed by 5 bases and 5 bases, with 9 bases remaining between them. CDR3 sequence reads: CASSLTRETQYF. The CDR3 bases are TGTGCCAGCAGTCTGACGCGGGAGACCCAGTACTTC.

A few counts support this clone. The chain carries TRBV4-1 and TRBJ2-7; D gene ambiguous. The V and J ends lost 2 bases and 2 bases respectively, with 7 bases between them. CDR3 length equals 13 residues. From germline, CDR1 is MGHRA and CDR2 YSYEKL. The CDR3 region is CASSQNMAYEQYF. The CDR3 bases are TGCGCCAGCAGCCAAAACATGGCCTACGAGCAGTACTTC.

The chain is built from TRBV6-4 and TRBJ2-1; unclear D gene. V dropped 5 bases and J dropped 8 bases, with 16 bases sitting between them. Germline V gene lookup returns CDR1 MRHNA and CDR2 SNTAGT. This CDR3 contains 14 residues. This CDR3 is CASSLNTLQDEQFF. CDR3 DNA sequence: TGTGCCAGCAGTCTAAACACCCTTCAGGATGAGCAGTTCTTC.

The chain is built from TRBV5-1 and TRBJ2-7, with TRBD1 matching over 8 bases. Germline V gene sequence: CDR1 SGHRS, CDR2 YFSETQ. The CDR3 runs to 13 residues. V gave up 4 bases and J gave up 5 bases; unmatched junction bases: 5. Here the CDR3 reads CASSQDRAHEQYF. DNA of the CDR3: TGCGCCAGCAGCCAGGACAGGGCCCACGAGCAGTACTTC.

The chain uses TRBV19 and TRBJ1-2, with D possibly matching TRBD1 (5 bases). The CDR3 is 13 amino acids. From germline, CDR1 is LNHDA and CDR2 SQIVND (reference sequence). The V gene lost 6 bases and the J gene lost 1 base, with 9 bases spanning the gap. CDR3 residues: CASSDSYNYGYTF. CDR3 bases: TGTGCCAGTAGCGACAGCTATAACTATGGCTACACCTTC.

The V gene is TRBV10-2, the J gene TRBJ2-7; D unresolved. The V end was cut by 4 bases, the J end by 5 bases, with 12 bases between. Germline-derived CDR1 and CDR2 are WSHSY and SAAADI. The CDR3 is 13 residues long. CDR3 DNA: TGCGCCAGCAGTGGAGCATTACTCCACGAGCAGTACTTC. Residues: CASSGALLHEQYF.

This clone was detected once. The genes are TRBV7-3 and TRBJ2-2; TRBD1 agrees at 8 bases. The germline V gene encodes CDR1 SGHTA and CDR2 FQGTGA. The CDR3 is 16 residues long. Unmatched junction bases numbered 4, after V lost 2 bases and J lost 2 bases. The CDR3 DNA reads TGTGCCAGCAGCTTAGCCGGGACAGGTAACACCGGGGAGCTGTTTTTT. This encodes CASSLAGTGNTGELFF.

In this sample, this clone turned up once. The sample contains more than one DNA sequence encoding this CDR3. The rearrangement links TRBV6-2 or TRBV6-3 to TRBJ2-7; D ambiguous. Germline CDR1 reads MNHEY; CDR2 reads SVGEGT. Trimming stripped 0 bases from V and 4 bases from J, with 7 bases between. The CDR3 spans 13 residues. The CDR3 here is CASSYSLRYEQYF. DNA for the CDR3: TGTGCCAGCAGTTACTCATTACGGTACGAGCAGTACTTC.

CDR3 residues: CATSTRDRGPSWVDTQYF. CDR3 nucleotide sequence: TGTGCCACCAGCACCAGGGACAGGGGGCCTAGCTGGGTTGATACGCAGTATTTT. The chain employs TRBV15 and TRBJ2-3; 12 nucleotides align to TRBD1. The CDR3 totals 18 residues. The trim removed 4 bases at V and 6 bases at J, leaving 14 bases unmatched. CDR1 is LNHNV, CDR2 YYDKDF, per germline (reference sequence).

The V call is TRBV6-2 or TRBV6-3, the J call TRBJ2-2, with a weak D call TRBD1 (6 bases). The CDR3 spans 17 residues. Germline CDR1 and CDR2: MNHEY and SVGEGT. The germline V and J ends were trimmed by 4 bases and 3 bases, with 18 bases remaining between them. The CDR3 sequence is CASSSWNDRSDTGELFF. Written as DNA, the CDR3 is TGTGCCAGCAGTTCTTGGAATGACAGGTCCGACACCGGGGAGCTGTTTTTT.

This clone showed up just once. The rearrangement joins TRBV5-6 to TRBJ1-1; weak D call: TRBD1 (5 bases). Trimming pared 2 bases from V and 5 bases from J, leaving 13 bases between. Germline loops: CDR1 SGHDT, CDR2 YYEEEE. The CDR3 contains 14 residues. The CDR3 DNA reads as TGTGCCAGCAGCTTCTCGCCGGGGGGAACTGAAGCTTTCTTT. Amino acids: CASSFSPGGTEAFF.

As DNA, the CDR3 is TGCGCCAGCAGCCTTAAAGTACAGGCTAATCAGCCCCAGCATTTT. Protein product: CASSLKVQANQPQHF. The J gene is TRBJ1-5, the V gene TRBV4-3; tentatively, D is TRBD1 (5 bases). Looked up from germline, CDR1 is LGHNA and CDR2 is YSLEER. Trimming took off 4 bases at V and 4 bases at J, with 14 bases between the two ends. The CDR3 contains 15 residues.

This chain uses TRBV2 with TRBJ1-1; a weak D match, TRBD1 (6 bases). CDR1 is SNHLY, CDR2 FYNNEI, per germline. V was trimmed by 6 bases and J by 0 bases, leaving 11 bases between them. This CDR3 is built from 14 residues. CDR3 residues: CASRRTEVNTEAFF. The CDR3 DNA is TGTGCCAGCAGGCGGACAGAGGTGAACACTGAAGCTTTCTTT.